This T cell receptor (beta chain) stems from a study of blood T cell repertoires in COVID-19. At the level of the study: Spain, Italy and the United States supplied samples that represented acute and convalescent COVID-19. PBMCs, B-cell-depleted T cells, or T cells provided the cDNA or gDNA that made up the material.

In the source study's methods: Scientists estimated how many nucleated cells there were by amplifying reference gene primers. Assay: immunoSEQ multiplex PCR; the TCRdb copy retains only in-frame clones and omits some. The V and J calls and clone size come from that table; D and trimming were worked out from the DNA. The repertoire has more than 20,000 clones, 80% to 90% of them found once; the top ten carry roughly 25%. V gave up 6 bases and J gave up 4 bases; unmatched junction bases: 4. The CDR3 contains 16 residues. Germline assignment: CDR1 LGHDT and CDR2 YNNKEL (reference sequence). J is TRBJ2-2 and V is TRBV3-1 (or the pseudogene TRBV3-2); 14 bases are shared with TRBD2. The material sequenced was peripheral blood. The receptor's source is a human donor with active COVID-19. The donor label of this sample is uncertain. CDR3 sequence reads: CASSRLAGGRTGELFF. The CDR3, as DNA: TGTGCCAGCAGTCGACTAGCGGGAGGGCGCACCGGGGAGCTGTTTTTT.